This T cell receptor (beta chain) comes out of a study of CD8+ T cells in alopecia areata. Background on the study: Tofacitinib was given for 6 to 18 months, then stopped for 6 months.

Treatment defined: oral pan-JAK inhibitor, 5-10 mg twice daily. Patients with alopecia areata provided lesional scalp punch biopsies as well as peripheral blood. V shed 1 base and J 6 bases; nucleotides not matched to a gene: 3. The CDR3 extends over 14 amino acids. CDR1 SGHTA and CDR2 FQGTGA come from the germline V gene. General observations from the study: The study found tofacitinib significantly decreased scalp clonality and expanded CD8+ clones among the top 100. Many expanded lesional clones persisted in scalp and blood during tofacitinib.

This clone was detected only once. The antigen remains unidentified. Once RNA had been extracted, it was reverse transcribed into cDNA to act as the sequencing template. The data were produced by immunoSEQ multiplex PCR, yet TCRdb's version contains in-frame clones alone and is incomplete. This table has over 150,000 clones, about 60% appearing once. The rearrangement joins TRBV7-3 to TRBJ2-1; 7 bases line up with TRBD1. The sample in question was CD8+ T cells sorted from blood, obtained at week 24, from a patient treated with tofacitinib. This TCR was recovered from a human donor with alopecia areata. CDR3 bases: TGTGCCAGCAGCTTAAGGGACAGATCCAATGAGCAGTTCTTC. Translation gives CASSLRDRSNEQFF.